The 15 T cell receptor beta chains in this list originate from one sample, sequenced in a study of T cells in Graves' hyperthyroidism and ophthalmopathy. Regions amplified from RNA transcripts were the TCR beta CDR3 regions. RT-PCR in the first round (using the HTBI primer set) targeted the TCR CDR3. MiXCR, applied by TCRdb to the multiplex PCR reads, yields one record per CDR3 protein. This table holds fewer than 900,000 distinct CDR3 sequences, around 17% found once. Sample: blood. The source is a man between 18 and 29 years old with Graves' hyperthyroidism.

The chain's CDR3 is CASSTGTGGMSTEAFF. Written as DNA, the CDR3 is TGTGCCAGCAGTACCGGGACAGGGGGCATGAGCACTGAAGCTTTCTTT. The V call is TRBV28, the J call TRBJ1-1; 12 nucleotides agree with TRBD1. CDR1 and CDR2 (germline): MDHEN, SYDVKM. The CDR3 covers 16 residues. Losses at the gene ends were 5 bases for V and 4 bases for J; bases not matched to a gene: 8.

CDR3 sequence (DNA): TGCGCCAGCAGCTTACCGGGACAGCGATGGAATGAGCAGTTCTTC. Translation: CASSLPGQRWNEQFF. The chain couples TRBV5-1 to TRBJ2-1, with 7 nucleotides matching TRBD1. Germline CDR1 is SGHRS and CDR2 is YFSETQ. The CDR3 has 15 residues. V was pared by 2 bases and J by 7 bases, with 9 bases of the junction left unmatched.

The rearrangement joins TRBV25-1 to TRBJ1-6; TRBD1 aligns across 11 bases. The CDR3 length is 16 residues. With 3 bases clipped from V and 9 bases from J, the junction kept 7 bases outside the gene matches. CDR1 and CDR2 from the germline V gene are MGHDK and SYGVNS. This CDR3 reads CASSDPGTGGFSPLHF. CDR3 DNA: TGTGCCAGCAGTGATCCCGGGACAGGGGGTTTTTCACCCCTCCACTTT.

The sample holds many counts of this clonotype. The chain has TRBV10-3 and TRBJ1-2; TRBD1 matches at 7 bases. This CDR3 contains 12 residues. The germline CDR1 and CDR2 sequences are ENHRY and SYGVKD. With V trimmed by 6 bases and J by 5 bases, 3 bases remained unmatched. The CDR3 nucleotides read TGTGCCATCAGGGGGACAGTTTATGGCTACACCTTC. It is translated as CAIRGTVYGYTF.

At least ten counts were recorded for this clonotype. The junction departs from germline at one end; a sequencing error may be responsible. Here the CDR3 DNA reads TGTGCCAGCAGTTTGGGGTTGAACACTGAAGCTTTCTTT. Amino acids: CASSLGLNTEAFF. V gene TRBV5-1 combines with J gene TRBJ1-1; D gene ambiguous. This CDR3 is 13 amino acids long. Per germline, CDR1 SGHRS and CDR2 YFSETQ.

The chain couples TRBV4-3 to TRBJ1-1, with TRBD1 as a possible D gene (5 bases). Trimming took 3 bases from V and 5 from J, leaving 19 bases between them. The CDR3 is 16 amino acids. Germline V lookup: CDR1 LGHNA, CDR2 YSLEER. CDR3 nucleotide sequence: TGCGCCAGCAGCCAGTTCATAATGGGGGTTCTAACTGAAGCTTTCTTT. This translates into CASSQFIMGVLTEAFF.

Many counts were recorded for this clonotype. The chain couples TRBV28 to TRBJ1-1; D gene unclear. The CDR3 totals 12 residues. Trimming removed 8 bases at V and 3 bases at J, with 10 bases between. Germline lookup yields CDR1 MDHEN and CDR2 SYDVKM. CDR3 nucleotides: TGTGCCAGCTATGGACGGTACACTGAAGCTTTCTTT. Its translation: CASYGRYTEAFF.

The chain is built from TRBV6-5 and TRBJ1-5; D ambiguous. Between the trimmed V and J ends, which lost 2 bases and 7 bases, there was a span of 6 bases. Germline V gives CDR1 MNHEY, CDR2 SVGAGI. The CDR3 extends over 12 amino acids. Here the CDR3 DNA reads TGTGCCAGCAGTTACCTCAGACAGCCCCAGCATTTT. Translating gives CASSYLRQPQHF.

This clonotype has at least ten counts. The chain carries TRBV2 and TRBJ2-7; 9 nucleotides line up with TRBD1. After removal of 2 bases from V and 2 bases from J, the junction contained 4 bases not matched to a gene. The length of the CDR3 is 15 residues. Per the germline V gene, CDR1 is SNHLY and CDR2 is FYNNEI. The chain's CDR3 is CASSETGTGTYEQYF. The CDR3 region has the DNA TGTGCCAGCAGTGAAACAGGGACAGGGACCTACGAGCAGTACTTC.

This clonotype was picked up a small number of times. The chain employs TRBV29-1 and TRBJ2-7; D is ambiguous. Germline V CDR1 and CDR2: SQVTM, ANQGSEA. Trimming left V 2 bases short and J 6 bases short, with 8 bases between. This CDR3 is 11 amino acids long. Here the CDR3 reads CSVELDGEQYF. CDR3 DNA sequence: TGCAGCGTTGAATTGGACGGCGAGCAGTACTTC.

The chain has TRBV27 and TRBJ2-5; the D is unclear. CDR3 length: 15 residues. V lost 2 bases, J lost 4 bases, and 14 bases lay in between. Germline V gene sequence: CDR1 MNHEY, CDR2 SMNVEV (reference sequence). The CDR3 is CASSLDGRVPETQYF. The CDR3, as DNA: TGTGCCAGCAGTTTAGACGGTCGCGTCCCAGAGACCCAGTACTTC.

At least ten counts were recorded for this clonotype. The chain carries TRBV3-1 and TRBJ2-7; 8 bases fit TRBD1. The CDR3 loop spans 14 amino acids. V dropped 4 bases and J dropped 3; count of bases not matched to a gene: 5. Germline loops: CDR1 LGHDT, CDR2 YNNKEL (reference sequence). The CDR3 region has the DNA TGTGCCAGCAGCCTCAGGGGGCTCAACTACGAGCAGTACTTC. The encoded protein is CASSLRGLNYEQYF.

The chain has TRBV11-2 and TRBJ2-2; D is perhaps TRBD1 (6 bases). Trimming pared 5 bases from V and 6 bases from J, leaving 16 bases between. The CDR3 is 15 amino acids. Per the germline V gene, CDR1 is SGHAT and CDR2 is FQNNGV. CDR3 loop: CASSRTSQGPGELFF. CDR3 DNA: TGTGCCAGCAGCCGTACTAGTCAGGGGCCCGGGGAGCTGTTTTTT.

This clonotype has just a few counts. This chain connects TRBV4-1 to TRBJ2-1, with D perhaps matching TRBD1 (6 bases). V gave up 3 bases and J gave up 10 bases, with 16 bases separating them. Germline CDR1 MGHRA, CDR2 YSYEKL. This CDR3 region has 14 residues. The CDR3 spells CASSHNGQLNEQFF. Written as DNA, the CDR3 is TGCGCCAGCAGCCATAACGGACAGCTGAACGAGCAGTTCTTC.

This clonotype was picked up many times. The V gene is TRBV3-1, the J gene TRBJ2-7; D not resolved. Germline V lookup: CDR1 LGHDT, CDR2 YNNKEL (reference sequence). Trimming cost V 1 base and J 3 bases, with 7 bases left between them. This CDR3 is built from 13 residues. The CDR3 DNA sequence: TGTGCCAGCAGCCAAGCCCGTGACTACGAGCAGTACTTC. This gives the protein CASSQARDYEQYF.